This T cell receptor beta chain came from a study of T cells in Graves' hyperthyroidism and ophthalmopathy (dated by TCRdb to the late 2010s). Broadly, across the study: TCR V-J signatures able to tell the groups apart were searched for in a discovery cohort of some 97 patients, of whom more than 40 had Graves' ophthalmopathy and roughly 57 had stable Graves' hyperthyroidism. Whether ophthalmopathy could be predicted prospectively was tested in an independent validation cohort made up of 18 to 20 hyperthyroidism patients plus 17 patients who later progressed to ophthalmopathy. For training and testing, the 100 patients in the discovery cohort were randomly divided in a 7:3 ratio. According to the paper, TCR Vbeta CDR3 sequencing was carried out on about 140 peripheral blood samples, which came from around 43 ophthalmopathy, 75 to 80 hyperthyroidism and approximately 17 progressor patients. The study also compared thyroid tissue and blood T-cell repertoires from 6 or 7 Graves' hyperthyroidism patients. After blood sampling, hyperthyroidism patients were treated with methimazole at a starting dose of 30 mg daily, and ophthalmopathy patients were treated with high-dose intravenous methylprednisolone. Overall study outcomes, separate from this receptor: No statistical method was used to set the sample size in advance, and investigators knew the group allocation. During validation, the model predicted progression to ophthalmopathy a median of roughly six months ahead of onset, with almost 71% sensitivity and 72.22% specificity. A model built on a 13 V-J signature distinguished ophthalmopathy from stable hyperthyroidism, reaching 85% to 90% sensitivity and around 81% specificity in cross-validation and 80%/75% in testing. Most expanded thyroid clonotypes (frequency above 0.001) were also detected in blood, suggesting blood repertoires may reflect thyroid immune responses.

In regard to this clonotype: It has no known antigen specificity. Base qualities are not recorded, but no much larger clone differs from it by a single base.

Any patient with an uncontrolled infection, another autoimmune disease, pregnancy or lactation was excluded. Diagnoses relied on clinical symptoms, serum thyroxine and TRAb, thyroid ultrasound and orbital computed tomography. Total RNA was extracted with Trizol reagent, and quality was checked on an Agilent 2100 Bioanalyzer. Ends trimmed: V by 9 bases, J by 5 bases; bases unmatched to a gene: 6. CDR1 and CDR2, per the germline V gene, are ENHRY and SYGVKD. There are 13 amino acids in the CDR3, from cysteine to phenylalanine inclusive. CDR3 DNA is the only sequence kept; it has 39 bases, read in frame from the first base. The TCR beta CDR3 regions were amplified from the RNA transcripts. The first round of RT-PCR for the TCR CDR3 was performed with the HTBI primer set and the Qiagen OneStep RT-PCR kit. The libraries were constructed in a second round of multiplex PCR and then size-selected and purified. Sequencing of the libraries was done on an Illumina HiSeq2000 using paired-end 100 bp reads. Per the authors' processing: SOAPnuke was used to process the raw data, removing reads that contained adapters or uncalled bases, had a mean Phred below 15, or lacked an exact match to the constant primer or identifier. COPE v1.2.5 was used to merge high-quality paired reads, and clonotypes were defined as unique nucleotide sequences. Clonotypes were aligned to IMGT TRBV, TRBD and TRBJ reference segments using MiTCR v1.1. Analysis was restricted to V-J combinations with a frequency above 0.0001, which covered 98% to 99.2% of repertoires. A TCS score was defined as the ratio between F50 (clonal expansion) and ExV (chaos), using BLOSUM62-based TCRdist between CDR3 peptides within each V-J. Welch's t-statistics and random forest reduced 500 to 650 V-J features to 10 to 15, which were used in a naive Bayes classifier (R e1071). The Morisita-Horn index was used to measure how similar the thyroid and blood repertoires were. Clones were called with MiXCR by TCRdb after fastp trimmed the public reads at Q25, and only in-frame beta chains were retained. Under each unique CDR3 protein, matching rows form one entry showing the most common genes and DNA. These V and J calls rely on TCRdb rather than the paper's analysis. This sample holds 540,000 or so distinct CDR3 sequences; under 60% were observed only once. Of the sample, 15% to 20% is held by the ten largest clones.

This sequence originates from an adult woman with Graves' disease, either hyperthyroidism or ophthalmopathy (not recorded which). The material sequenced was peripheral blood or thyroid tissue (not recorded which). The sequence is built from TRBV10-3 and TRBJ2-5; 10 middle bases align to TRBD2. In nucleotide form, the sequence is TGTGCCATTAGCGAGCGGGAGGGGGAGACCCAGTACTTC. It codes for CAISEREGETQYF.